The rows below give T cell receptor beta chains drawn from one sample of a study of T cell responses to AZD1222 COVID-19 vaccine. Profiled with immunoSEQ multiplex PCR; TCRdb holds only in-frame clones, not every one. The data contain about 100,000 clones, about 82% of them singletons. Sequenced material: peripheral blood, taken on day 0 of AZD1222 vaccination. Receptors originate from an adult in good health. Each CDR3 is given with its conserved first and last residue. Each record gives: D gene, J gene, clone size, CDR3 length, V gene, CDR3 protein, CDR3 DNA. The D gene is left open where the match is weak. Clone sizes are given selectively: once, few, many, or a class where the clone is expanded.

D: TRBD1; J: TRBJ1-4; size: few; length: 16; V: TRBV19; CDR3: CASSIVPGQGHEKLFF; DNA: TGTGCCAGTAGTATAGTCCCGGGACAGGGGCATGAAAAACTGTTTTTT
D: TRBD1; J: TRBJ1-2; size: -; length: 15; V: TRBV10-3; CDR3: CAISEFTGANYGYTF; DNA: TGTGCCATCAGTGAGTTTACAGGGGCCAACTATGGCTACACCTTC
D: -; J: TRBJ1-2; size: -; length: 12; V: TRBV12-3/TRBV12-4; CDR3: CASSGRGVGYTF; DNA: TGTGCCAGCAGTGGGCGTGGGGTTGGCTACACCTTC
D: -; J: TRBJ2-4; size: once; length: 11; V: TRBV28; CDR3: CASTEFDIQYF; DNA: TGTGCCAGCACGGAATTTGACATTCAGTACTTC
D: -; J: TRBJ1-1; size: -; length: 13; V: TRBV2; CDR3: CASGLTGNTEAFF; DNA: TGTGCCAGCGGATTGACAGGGAACACTGAAGCTTTCTTT
D: -; J: TRBJ1-6; size: -; length: 14; V: TRBV5-1; CDR3: CASRDDGGNSPLHF; DNA: TGCGCCAGCAGGGACGACGGGGGAAATTCACCCCTCCACTTT
D: TRBD2; J: TRBJ2-5; size: -; length: 17; V: TRBV5-4; CDR3: CASSPGLAGGLYKTQYF; DNA: TGTGCCAGCAGCCCCGGACTAGCGGGAGGGCTGTATAAGACCCAGTACTTC
D: -; J: TRBJ1-2; size: medium-sized; length: 11; V: TRBV19; CDR3: CASTDMGGYTF; DNA: TGTGCCAGTACTGACATGGGTGGCTACACCTTC
D: TRBD1; J: TRBJ1-5; size: -; length: 12; V: TRBV15; CDR3: CAVGQGDQPQHF; DNA: TGTGCCGTAGGACAGGGCGATCAGCCCCAGCATTTT
D: -; J: TRBJ1-2; size: once; length: 13; V: TRBV27; CDR3: CASSLGTNYGYTF; DNA: TGTGCCAGCAGTTTAGGCACAAACTATGGCTACACCTTC
D: TRBD2; J: TRBJ2-5; size: -; length: 16; V: TRBV4-2; CDR3: CASSPAGAGETETQYF; DNA: TGTGCCAGCAGCCCCGCCGGCGCGGGAGAGACGGAGACCCAGTACTTC
D: -; J: TRBJ2-3; size: -; length: 12; V: TRBV7-2; CDR3: CASSYGADTQYF; DNA: TGTGCCAGCAGCTACGGGGCAGATACGCAGTATTTT
D: -; J: TRBJ1-3; size: -; length: 14; V: TRBV4-3; CDR3: CASSQSVVGNTIYF; DNA: TGCGCCAGCAGCCAATCCGTCGTGGGAAACACCATATATTTT
D: TRBD1; J: TRBJ1-5; size: -; length: 15; V: TRBV24-1; CDR3: CATSDRQGPNQPQHF; DNA: TGTGCCACCAGTGATCGACAGGGGCCCAATCAGCCCCAGCATTTT
D: -; J: TRBJ1-1; size: few; length: 13; V: TRBV27; CDR3: CASSSSGGTEAFF; DNA: TGTGCCAGCAGTTCATCCGGGGGGACTGAAGCTTTCTTT
D: TRBD1; J: TRBJ1-6; size: -; length: 14; V: TRBV30; CDR3: CASKGDSENSPLHF; DNA: TGTGCCTCAAAAGGGGACAGCGAGAATTCACCCCTCCACTTT
D: -; J: TRBJ1-5; size: -; length: 16; V: TRBV24-1; CDR3: CATSDPGATENQPQHF; DNA: TGTGCCACCAGTGATCCAGGGGCGACAGAGAATCAGCCCCAGCATTTT
D: TRBD1; J: TRBJ1-1; size: -; length: 14; V: TRBV5-1; CDR3: CASSLTGDFTEAFF; DNA: TGCGCCAGCAGCTTGACAGGGGATTTCACTGAAGCTTTCTTT
D: -; J: TRBJ1-6; size: -; length: 13; V: TRBV19; CDR3: CASSAEMGSPLHF; DNA: TGTGCCAGTAGTGCCGAAATGGGCTCACCCCTCCACTTT
D: TRBD1; J: TRBJ2-4; size: -; length: 16; V: TRBV4-1; CDR3: CASSPLTQTGGDIQYF; DNA: TGCGCCAGCAGCCCCCTCACCCAGACAGGGGGAGACATTCAGTACTTC
D: -; J: TRBJ1-1; size: once; length: 17; V: TRBV18; CDR3: CASSPLGGRGFPTEAFF; DNA: TGTGCCAGCTCACCACTTGGCGGCAGGGGTTTTCCCACTGAAGCTTTCTTT
D: TRBD2; J: TRBJ2-7; size: many; length: 15; V: TRBV28; CDR3: CASSLGGRAVYEQYF; DNA: TGTGCCAGCAGTTTAGGGGGGAGGGCAGTCTACGAGCAGTACTTC